Each of the 8 T cell receptor beta chains below was sequenced from the same sample in a study of blood T cell repertoires in COVID-19. Clones were read by immunoSEQ multiplex PCR, and TCRdb kept only the in-frame ones, dropping some. The table lists about 160,000 clones, 88% of them singletons. Specimen: PBMCs or T cells enriched from blood (not recorded which). The receptors here all came from a woman aged 50 to 60 who had recovered from COVID-19.

In the case of this clone: The identical CDR3 is also encoded by other nucleotide sequences in the sample. This chain uses TRBV11-2 with TRBJ2-3; the D gene is possibly TRBD1 (6 bases). Germline CDR1 is SGHAT and CDR2 is FQNNGV. V dropped 5 bases and J dropped 0 bases, with 12 bases sitting between them. The CDR3 consists of 15 residues. For the CDR3, the DNA is TGTGCCAGCAGCCTACAGGGCTATAGCACAGATACGCAGTATTTT. Translating gives CASSLQGYSTDTQYF.

The chain recombines TRBV3-1 (or the pseudogene TRBV3-2) with TRBJ2-1; a weak D match, TRBD2 (6 bases). Germline V gene data show CDR1 as LGHDT and CDR2 as YNNKEL (reference sequence). Trimming took off 0 bases at V and 5 bases at J, with 20 bases between the two ends. The CDR3 loop spans 18 amino acids. The CDR3 bases are TGTGCCAGCAGCCAAGATTTGGTTGGCCTAGCGAAAAACAATGAGCAGTTCTTC. Translated, it gives CASSQDLVGLAKNNEQFF.

The chain links TRBV6-5 to TRBJ2-7, with TRBD2 matching over 10 bases. The V segment lost 2 bases and the J segment 0 bases; nucleotides outside the gene matches: 1. CDR3 length: 15 residues. Germline V CDR1 and CDR2: MNHEY, SVGAGI. The DNA of the CDR3 is TGTGCCAGCAGTTACAGCGGGGGGGCCTCCTACGAGCAGTACTTC. Translation gives CASSYSGGASYEQYF.

V is TRBV5-5 and J is TRBJ1-3, with D maybe TRBD1 (5 bases). V was pared by 4 bases and J by 0 bases, with 17 bases between. CDR3 length equals 17 residues. Germline V gene sequence: CDR1 SGHKS, CDR2 YYEKEE (reference sequence). The CDR3 coding sequence is TGTGCCAGCAGCCACTCCGTCAGGGCCCTCTCTGGAAACACCATATATTTT. It codes for CASSHSVRALSGNTIYF.

The chain combines TRBV23-1 with TRBJ1-6, with 8 positions matching TRBD1. TRBV23-1 is an ORF for which the function is uncertain. This CDR3 contains 18 residues. Trimming at V came to 3 bases and at J to 8 bases, leaving 15 bases not matched to a gene. CDR3 coding DNA: TGCGCCAGCAGTCATCCGACAGGGGCAAAGGCAATGGATTCACCCCTCCACTTT. Translating gives CASSHPTGAKAMDSPLHF.

V usage is TRBV18 and J usage is TRBJ1-2; 8 bases line up with TRBD1. This CDR3 contains 17 residues. The junction had 12 bases not matched to a gene; V was cut back by 3 bases and J by 3 bases. CDR1 is KGHSH, CDR2 LQKENI, per germline. CDR3 coding DNA: TGTGCCAGCTCACCCGGGACAGGCCCAACTAGGTACTATGGCTACACCTTC. Translating gives CASSPGTGPTRYYGYTF.

In the case of this clone: The junction shows a germline mismatch at one end, possibly a read error. The V call is TRBV29-1, the J call TRBJ1-1; D uncertain. Germline-derived CDR1 and CDR2 are SQVTM and ANQGSEA. CDR3 length: 11 residues. DNA for the CDR3: TGCAGCGTTCAGGTGAACACTGAAGTTTTCTTT. Protein: CSVQVNTEVFF.

The gene calls are TRBV6-6 and TRBJ1-1, with D hard to call. Germline V gene lookup returns CDR1 MNHNY and CDR2 SVGAGI (reference sequence). Trimming took 5 bases from V and 1 from J, leaving 8 bases between them. The CDR3 has 13 residues. The CDR3 DNA reads as TGTGCCAGCAGTCTCCAGGAGAACACTGAAGCTTTCTTT. Amino acids: CASSLQENTEAFF.